These 9 T cell receptor beta chains were sequenced from one sample in a study of T cell changes during pregnancy in multiple sclerosis. Generated by immunoSEQ multiplex PCR, the TCRdb table keeps only in-frame clones and is missing some. In the table there are around 74,000 clones, 70% to 90% of which are singletons. Sequenced material: peripheral blood, taken before pregnancy. These receptors all stem from a female donor with multiple sclerosis, enrolled in a pregnancy study.

The genes are TRBV10-3 and TRBJ1-2; TRBD1 matches at 7 bases. The CDR3 has 15 residues. V dropped 0 bases and J dropped 4; count of bases not matched to a gene: 5. The germline V gene has CDR1 ENHRY and CDR2 SYGVKD. The CDR3 is CAISESGTALYGYTF. Here the CDR3 DNA reads TGTGCCATCAGTGAGTCGGGGACAGCCCTCTATGGCTACACCTTC.

The V gene is TRBV6-6, the J gene TRBJ2-1, with 7 positions matching TRBD1. V shed 2 bases and J 5 bases; nucleotides not matched to a gene: 6. The CDR3 loop spans 15 amino acids. Looked up from germline, CDR1 is MNHNY and CDR2 is SVGAGI (reference sequence). The CDR3 DNA reads as TGTGCCAGCAGTTACCCCCGGGACAGCGACAATGAGCAGTTCTTC. This gives the protein CASSYPRDSDNEQFF.

V gene TRBV5-1 combines with J gene TRBJ1-4; 7 nucleotides line up with TRBD1. In germline, CDR1 is SGHRS, CDR2 YFSETQ. The CDR3 sequence is 15 residues long. J was trimmed by 8 bases and V by 0 bases; bases with no gene match: 7. CDR3 sequence (DNA): TGCGCCAGCAGCTTGGGAGGGACAGAGCCCGAAAAACTGTTTTTT. Translated, it gives CASSLGGTEPEKLFF.

This clone showed up just once. CDR3 DNA sequence: TGTGCCAGCAGTTACCGTACAGGGTCTAGTACAGATACGCAGTATTTT. Translated, it gives CASSYRTGSSTDTQYF. The rearrangement links TRBV6-6 to TRBJ2-3; TRBD1 might be the D (6 bases). V was trimmed by 2 bases and J by 3 bases, leaving 15 bases between them. Germline V CDR1 and CDR2: MNHNY, SVGAGI (reference sequence). CDR3 length equals 16 residues.

This clone was seen only once. This chain connects TRBV18 to TRBJ2-7; TRBD2 aligns across 12 bases. Germline CDR1 KGHSH, CDR2 LQKENI. The CDR3 sequence is 16 residues long. Losses at the gene ends were 0 bases for V and 4 bases for J; bases not matched to a gene: 4. The CDR3 region has the DNA TGTGCCAGCTCACCACCGCTAGCGGGAGGGCAGTACGAGCAGTACTTC. It specifies CASSPPLAGGQYEQYF.

V gene TRBV11-2 combines with J gene TRBJ1-1; TRBD1 matches 7 bases. The CDR3 has 19 amino acids. J was trimmed by 5 bases and V by 0 bases; bases with no gene match: 18. Germline V gene data show CDR1 as SGHAT and CDR2 as FQNNGV. The CDR3 coding sequence is TGTGCCAGCAGCTTAGATAAAGAGGGGGCGTCTAAACGGAGGACTGAAGCTTTCTTT. Translated, it gives CASSLDKEGASKRRTEAFF.

This clone was counted between two and nine times. J is TRBJ1-2 and V is TRBV7-6; 12 nucleotides line up with TRBD1. Germline loops: CDR1 SGHVS, CDR2 FNYEAQ. V was pared by 4 bases and J by 8 bases, with 2 bases of the junction left unmatched. CDR3 length: 13 amino acids. The CDR3 is CASSWDRGQGYTF. Written as DNA, the CDR3 is TGTGCCAGCAGCTGGGACAGGGGGCAAGGCTACACCTTC.

CDR3 sequence: CASSLGTGVSYYEQYF. In DNA, the CDR3 is TGTGCCAGCAGCTTAGGGACAGGGGTCTCCTACTACGAGCAGTACTTC. The V and J genes are TRBV7-9 and TRBJ2-7, with 9 bases that match TRBD1. The germline V gene encodes CDR1 SEHNR and CDR2 FQNEAQ (reference sequence). V trimming: 1 base; J trimming: 3 bases; junction bases outside the gene matches: 7. CDR3 size: 16 residues.

The rearrangement joins TRBV18 to TRBJ2-7; D ambiguous. The CDR3 has 15 amino acids. Trimming took 6 bases from V and 2 from J, leaving 17 bases between them. Per germline, CDR1 KGHSH and CDR2 LQKENI. The CDR3 loop is CASSPGAEKPYEQYF. Written as DNA, the CDR3 is TGTGCCAGCTCTCCGGGTGCCGAAAAACCCTACGAGCAGTACTTC.